This is a list of T cell receptor beta chains from one sample in a study of breast tumors, draining lymph nodes, adjacent tissues. MiXCR was run by TCRdb on the multiplex PCR reads, yielding one entry per CDR3 protein. The table lists 150,000 to 200,000 distinct CDR3 sequences, 30% to 35% of them singletons. The sample taken for sequencing was axillary lymph node tissue. The receptor source for this set is a female donor with breast cancer. Some clones in this sample may be carry-over from other donors' samples. CDR3s include the opening cysteine and the closing phenylalanine or tryptophan. The D gene is left open where the match is weak. Size is omitted from some rows. Given values are once, few, many or a class for expanded clones.

J gene: TRBJ1-4; V gene: TRBV12-3/TRBV12-4; clone size: once; D gene: TRBD1; CDR3 DNA: TGTGCCAGCAGCCCCACCGGACAGGGAGGTGAAAAACTGTTTTTT; CDR3 protein: CASSPTGQGGEKLFF
J gene: TRBJ1-5; V gene: TRBV20-1; clone size: many; D gene: TRBD1; CDR3 DNA: TGCAGTGCAAAACCGGGACAGCTCAATCAGCCCCAGCATTTT; CDR3 protein: CSAKPGQLNQPQHF
J gene: TRBJ1-2; V gene: TRBV7-8; clone size: .; D gene: TRBD1; CDR3 DNA: TGTGCCAGCAGCCCCCGGACCGGGACAGGGGCCTACGGCTACACCTTC; CDR3 protein: CASSPRTGTGAYGYTF
J gene: TRBJ2-7; V gene: TRBV28; clone size: .; D gene: .; CDR3 DNA: TGTGCCAGCAGCCTCGGCGGGACCGCTTCCCACGAGCAGTACTTC; CDR3 protein: CASSLGGTASHEQYF
J gene: TRBJ1-2; V gene: TRBV6-1; clone size: many; D gene: .; CDR3 DNA: TGTGCCAGCAGTGAATGGGCAGGGAATGGCTACACCTTC; CDR3 protein: CASSEWAGNGYTF
J gene: TRBJ2-3; V gene: TRBV15; clone size: .; D gene: .; CDR3 DNA: TGTGCCACCAGCAGATCGCCAGGGGCCCTACGGGATACGCAGTATTTT; CDR3 protein: CATSRSPGALRDTQYF
J gene: TRBJ2-5; V gene: TRBV12-3/TRBV12-4; clone size: many; D gene: .; CDR3 DNA: TGTGCCAGCAGTTTCGCGACTCAAGAGACCCAGTACTTC; CDR3 protein: CASSFATQETQYF
J gene: TRBJ2-4; V gene: TRBV27; clone size: .; D gene: .; CDR3 DNA: TGTGCCAGCAGGGTGCTCGGTTCGGCCAAAAACATTCAGTACTTC; CDR3 protein: CASRVLGSAKNIQYF
J gene: TRBJ2-1; V gene: TRBV20-1; clone size: many; D gene: .; CDR3 DNA: TGCAGTGCTCACATTCACCGCGGAGACTACAATGAGCAGTTCTTC; CDR3 protein: CSAHIHRGDYNEQFF
J gene: TRBJ2-7; V gene: TRBV27; clone size: many; D gene: .; CDR3 DNA: TGTGCCAGCACTTATGGGCACGAGCAGTACTTC; CDR3 protein: CASTYGHEQYF
J gene: TRBJ2-1; V gene: TRBV20-1; clone size: .; D gene: TRBD2; CDR3 DNA: TGTAGTACCGGGGCGGGAGGGGGGAATGAGCAGTTCTTC; CDR3 protein: CSTGAGGGNEQFF
J gene: TRBJ2-2; V gene: TRBV24-1; clone size: .; D gene: TRBD1; CDR3 DNA: TGTGCCACCAGTGACCCGTTAGACAGGGGCTCCGGGGAGCTGTTTTTT; CDR3 protein: CATSDPLDRGSGELFF
J gene: TRBJ1-5; V gene: TRBV28; clone size: many; D gene: .; CDR3 DNA: TGTGCCAGCAGTCTCTTCGGGCAGGGCAATCAGCCCCAGCATTTT; CDR3 protein: CASSLFGQGNQPQHF
J gene: TRBJ1-1; V gene: TRBV28; clone size: .; D gene: .; CDR3 DNA: TGTGCCAGCAGTTCACTCTACAGGCTTGATCAGGGGGCTTTCTTT; CDR3 protein: CASSSLYRLDQGAFF
J gene: TRBJ2-1; V gene: TRBV15; clone size: many; D gene: .; CDR3 DNA: TGTGCCACCAGCAGAGTTGGAGAGCAGTTCTTC; CDR3 protein: CATSRVGEQFF
J gene: TRBJ1-5; V gene: TRBV6-1; clone size: .; D gene: .; CDR3 DNA: TGTGCCAGCAGTGAAGCGCTTGGGGGGCTCCACTTTATTAGCAATCAGCCCCAGCATTTT; CDR3 protein: CASSEALGGLHFISNQPQHF
J gene: TRBJ1-5; V gene: TRBV2; clone size: .; D gene: .; CDR3 DNA: TGTGCCAGCAGTGTGGGGGCAGTTTATAGCAATCAGCCCCAGCATTTT; CDR3 protein: CASSVGAVYSNQPQHF
J gene: TRBJ2-7; V gene: TRBV20-1; clone size: many; D gene: TRBD2; CDR3 DNA: TGCAGTGCTAGTTTCCCCATCGCGGGAGGGCCGTCCTACGGGCAGTACTTC; CDR3 protein: CSASFPIAGGPSYGQYF
J gene: TRBJ1-4; V gene: TRBV15; clone size: .; D gene: .; CDR3 DNA: TGCGCCACCAGCAGAAACAGGGCGGCGTCGGGAAAACTGTTTTTT; CDR3 protein: CATSRNRAASGKLFF
J gene: TRBJ2-3; V gene: TRBV5-1; clone size: many; D gene: .; CDR3 DNA: TGCGCCAGCAATTCGAGGGGGGCGACAGATACGCAGTATTTT; CDR3 protein: CASNSRGATDTQYF